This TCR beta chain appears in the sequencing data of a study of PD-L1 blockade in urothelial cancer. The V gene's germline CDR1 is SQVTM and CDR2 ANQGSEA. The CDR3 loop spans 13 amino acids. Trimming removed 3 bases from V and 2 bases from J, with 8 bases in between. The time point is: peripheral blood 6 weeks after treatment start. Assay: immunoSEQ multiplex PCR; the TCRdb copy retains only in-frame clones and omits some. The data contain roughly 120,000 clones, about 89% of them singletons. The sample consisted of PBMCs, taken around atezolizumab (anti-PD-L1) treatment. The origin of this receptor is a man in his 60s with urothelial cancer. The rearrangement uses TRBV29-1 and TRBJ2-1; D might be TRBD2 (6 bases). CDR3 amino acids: CSVDREAYNEQFF. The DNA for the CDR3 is TGCAGCGTTGACAGGGAGGCCTACAATGAGCAGTTCTTC.